This TCR beta chain emerged from a study of blood T cell repertoires in COVID-19. About the study: Sites across the United States, Italy and Spain contributed samples from acute and convalescent COVID-19. Sample material is recorded as cDNA or gDNA derived from T cells, B-cell-depleted T cells, or PBMCs.

Germline V lookup: CDR1 SGHTA, CDR2 FQGNSA. V dropped 0 bases and J dropped 3; count of bases not matched to a gene: 10. The CDR3 has 17 amino acids. In the original processing: Reference gene primers were amplified, and this amplification served to estimate nucleated cell counts. The protocol was immunoSEQ multiplex PCR, while the TCRdb copy is restricted to in-frame clones and leaves out a portion. V and J calls and clone size come straight from that table; D and trimming were deduced from the DNA. In the table there are about 120,000 clones, roughly 85% of which are singletons. Source material: peripheral blood. The rearrangement joins TRBV7-2 to TRBJ2-7; TRBD2 aligns across 8 bases. This receptor was identified in a man aged 25-45 years with acute or convalescent COVID-19. The CDR3 sequence is CASSLALGSGVLYEQYF. The CDR3 bases are TGTGCCAGCAGCTTAGCGCTAGGTAGCGGGGTGCTCTACGAGCAGTACTTC.